These 10 T cell receptor beta chains were all obtained from the same sample, sequenced in a study of CD8+ T cells in alopecia areata. Extraction of RNA preceded its reverse transcription into cDNA, which served as the sequencing template. Libraries were prepared by immunoSEQ multiplex PCR; TCRdb keeps only in-frame clonotypes and omits some of them. The sample holds a few hundred thousand clones, less than 80% seen once. Sequencing used CD4+ T cells sorted from blood, obtained at week 0. Receptors originate from a human donor with alopecia areata.

The chain employs TRBV29-1 and TRBJ2-3; TRBD1 matches 8 bases. The CDR3 has 16 residues. With V trimmed by 2 bases and J by 1 base, 8 bases remained unmatched. From germline, CDR1 is SQVTM and CDR2 ANQGSEA. The CDR3 DNA reads as TGCAGCGTTGAATTCCCGGACAGGGCTGGCACAGATACGCAGTATTTT. This encodes CSVEFPDRAGTDTQYF.

This clone has just one count. The chain is built from TRBV30 and TRBJ2-3; D might be TRBD2 (5 bases). Trimming shortened V by 2 bases and J by 0 bases, and 9 bases separated the two germline ends. Germline-derived CDR1 and CDR2 are GTSNPN and SVGIG (reference sequence). This CDR3 spans 14 amino acids. In nucleotides, the CDR3 is TGTGCCTGGAGTACGGGAACTAGCACAGATACGCAGTATTTT. Translated, it gives CAWSTGTSTDTQYF.

The rearrangement uses TRBV2 and TRBJ2-3; D is unresolved. Per the germline V gene, CDR1 is SNHLY and CDR2 is FYNNEI. V dropped 4 bases and J dropped 5 bases, with 7 bases sitting between them. The CDR3 sequence is 12 residues long. In DNA form, the CDR3 reads TGTGCCAGCAGTGGGTCCATAGATACGCAGTATTTT. This codes for CASSGSIDTQYF.

This clone has a handful of counts. This CDR3 is also generated by other DNA sequences in the sample. The V gene is TRBV5-1, the J gene TRBJ2-3; D is unclear. V gave up 4 bases and J gave up 0 bases, with 3 bases separating them. CDR1 and CDR2 (germline): SGHRS, YFSETQ. The CDR3 loop spans 12 amino acids. CDR3 region: CASSLSTDTQYF. The CDR3 DNA is TGCGCCAGCAGCCTAAGCACAGATACGCAGTATTTT.

V and J are TRBV25-1 and TRBJ1-1; D ambiguous. V was cut by 2 bases and J by 6 bases, with 13 bases left in between. The CDR3 sequence is 14 residues long. Germline V CDR1 and CDR2: MGHDK, SYGVNS. The CDR3 nucleotides are TGTGCCAGCAGTGAACCCCGGCCCGCCTCTGAAGCTTTCTTT. Its protein is CASSEPRPASEAFF.

The chain links TRBV20-1 to TRBJ2-4, with 7 bases that match TRBD1. CDR3 length: 11 residues. Germline V gives CDR1 DFQATT, CDR2 SNEGSKA (reference sequence). J lost 8 bases, V lost 6 bases, and 4 bases had no gene match. The CDR3 nucleotides read TGCAGTGCAACACAGGGGTACATTCAGTACTTC. Protein product: CSATQGYIQYF.

The rearrangement joins TRBV5-1 to TRBJ1-3; TRBD1 is a possible D gene (6 bases). The ends were cut back, 8 bases at V and 2 bases at J, with 14 bases in the middle. The CDR3 has 14 residues. Germline V gives CDR1 SGHRS, CDR2 YFSETQ. The CDR3 reads CASSEGGTGNTIYF. The CDR3 DNA is TGCGCCAGTTCCGAGGGGGGAACTGGAAACACCATATATTTT.

The V gene is TRBV5-1, the J gene TRBJ2-5; no reliable D call. Deletions cut 2 bases from V and 1 base from J, with 9 bases between. The CDR3 loop spans 14 amino acids. Germline CDR1 reads SGHRS; CDR2 reads YFSETQ. The CDR3 spells CASSFPGAQETQYF. CDR3 in DNA: TGCGCCAGCAGCTTCCCGGGCGCCCAAGAGACCCAGTACTTC.

This clone was detected only a few times. The rearrangement links TRBV10-3 to TRBJ2-1; the D gene is possibly TRBD2 (6 bases). The length of the CDR3 is 15 residues. The germline gives CDR1 ENHRY, CDR2 SYGVKD. V lost 9 bases and J lost 5, with 20 bases in between. The CDR3 nucleotides are TGTGCCATTAGCCGTGAGGGGCGGGGAGACAATGAGCAGTTCTTC. This encodes CAISREGRGDNEQFF.

The J gene is TRBJ2-3, the V gene TRBV4-3; TRBD2 aligns across 10 bases. J gave up 0 bases and V 0 bases, and 9 bases lay outside the gene matches. Germline V gene lookup returns CDR1 LGHNA and CDR2 YSLEER. There are 19 residues in the CDR3. The CDR3 protein is CASSQDLASGGRSTDTQYF. The CDR3 bases are TGCGCCAGCAGCCAAGATTTGGCTAGCGGGGGCCGGAGCACAGATACGCAGTATTTT.